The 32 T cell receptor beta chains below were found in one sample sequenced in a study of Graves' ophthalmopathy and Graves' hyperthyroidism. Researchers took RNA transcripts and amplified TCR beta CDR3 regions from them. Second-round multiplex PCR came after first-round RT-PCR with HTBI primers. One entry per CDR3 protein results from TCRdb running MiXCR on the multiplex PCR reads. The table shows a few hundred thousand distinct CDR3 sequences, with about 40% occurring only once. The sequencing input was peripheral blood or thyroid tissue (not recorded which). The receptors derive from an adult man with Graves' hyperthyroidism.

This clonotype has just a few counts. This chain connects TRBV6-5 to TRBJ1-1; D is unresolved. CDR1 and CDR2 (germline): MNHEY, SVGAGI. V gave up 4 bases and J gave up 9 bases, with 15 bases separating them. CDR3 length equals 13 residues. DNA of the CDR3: TGTGCCAGCAGTTTAAAAGGTAGAGATAAAGCTTTCTTT. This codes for CASSLKGRDKAFF.

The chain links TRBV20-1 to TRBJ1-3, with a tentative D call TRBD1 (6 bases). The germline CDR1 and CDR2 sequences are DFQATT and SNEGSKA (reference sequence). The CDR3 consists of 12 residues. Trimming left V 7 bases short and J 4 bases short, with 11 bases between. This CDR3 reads CSGEGGGNTIYF. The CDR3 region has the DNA TGCAGTGGGGAAGGGGGGGGAAACACCATATATTTT.

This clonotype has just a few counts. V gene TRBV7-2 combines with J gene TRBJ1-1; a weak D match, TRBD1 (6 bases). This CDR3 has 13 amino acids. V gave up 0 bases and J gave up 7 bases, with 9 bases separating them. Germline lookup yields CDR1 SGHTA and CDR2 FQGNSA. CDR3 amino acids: CASSLAGGFEAFF. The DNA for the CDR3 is TGTGCCAGCAGCTTAGCAGGGGGATTTGAAGCTTTCTTT. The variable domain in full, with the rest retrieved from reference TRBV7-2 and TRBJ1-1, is GAGVSQSPSNKVTEKGKDVELRCDPISGHTALYWYRQSLGQGLEFLIYFQGNSAPDKSGLPSDRFSAERTGGSVSTLTIQRTQQEDSAVYLCASSLAGGFEAFFGQGTRLTVV.

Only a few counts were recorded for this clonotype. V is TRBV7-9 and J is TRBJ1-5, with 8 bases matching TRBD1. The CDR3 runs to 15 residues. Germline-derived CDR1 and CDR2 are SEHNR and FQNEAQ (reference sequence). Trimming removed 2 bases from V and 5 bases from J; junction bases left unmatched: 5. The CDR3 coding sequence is TGTGCCAGCAGCTTACAGGGGGCTTTTCATCAGCCCCAGCATTTT. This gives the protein CASSLQGAFHQPQHF.

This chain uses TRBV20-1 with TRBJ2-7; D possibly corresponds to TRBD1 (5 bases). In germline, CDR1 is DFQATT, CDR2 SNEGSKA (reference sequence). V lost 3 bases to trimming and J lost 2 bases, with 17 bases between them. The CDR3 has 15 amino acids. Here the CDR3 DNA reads TGCAGTGCTAGGGAGCCACAGGACGAAACCTACGAGCAGTACTTC. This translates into CSAREPQDETYEQYF.

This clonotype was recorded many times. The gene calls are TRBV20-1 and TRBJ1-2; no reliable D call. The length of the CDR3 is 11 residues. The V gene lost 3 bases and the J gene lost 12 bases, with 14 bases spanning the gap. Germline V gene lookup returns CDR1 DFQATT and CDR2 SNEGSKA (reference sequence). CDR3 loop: CSARGSEDDTF. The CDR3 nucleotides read TGCAGTGCTAGGGGCTCGGAGGACGACACCTTC.

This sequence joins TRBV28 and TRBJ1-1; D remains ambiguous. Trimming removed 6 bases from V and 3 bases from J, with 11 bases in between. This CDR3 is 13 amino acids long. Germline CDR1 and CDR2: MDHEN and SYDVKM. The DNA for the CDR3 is TGTGCCAGCAGCACACTTGGGGACACTGAAGCTTTCTTT. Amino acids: CASSTLGDTEAFF.

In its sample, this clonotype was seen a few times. The chain's CDR3 is CASSAGPTYGYTF. Here the CDR3 DNA reads TGTGCCAGCAGTGCAGGGCCTACCTATGGCTACACCTTC. The rearrangement joins TRBV12-3 or TRBV12-4 to TRBJ1-2; perhaps TRBD1 as D (5 bases). CDR3 length equals 13 residues. The V and J ends lost 5 bases and 4 bases respectively, with 11 bases between them.

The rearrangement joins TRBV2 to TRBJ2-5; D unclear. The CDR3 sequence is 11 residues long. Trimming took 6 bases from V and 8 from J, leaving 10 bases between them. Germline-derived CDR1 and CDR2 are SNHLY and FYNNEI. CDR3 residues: CASRSVPTQYF. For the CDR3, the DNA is TGTGCCAGCAGAAGCGTCCCCACCCAGTACTTC.

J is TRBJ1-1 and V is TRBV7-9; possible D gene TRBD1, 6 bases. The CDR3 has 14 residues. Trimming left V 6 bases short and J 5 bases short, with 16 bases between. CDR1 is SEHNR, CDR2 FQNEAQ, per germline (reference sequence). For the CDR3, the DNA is TGTGCCAGCAGTCCGGGGGGGACAAGTACTGAAGCTTTCTTT. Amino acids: CASSPGGTSTEAFF. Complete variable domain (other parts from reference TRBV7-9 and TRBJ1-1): DTGVSQNPRHKITKRGQNVTFRCDPISEHNRLYWYRQTLGQGPEFLTYFQNEAQLEKSRLLSDRFSAERPKGSFSTLEIQRTEQGDSAMYLCASSPGGTSTEAFFGQGTRLTVV.

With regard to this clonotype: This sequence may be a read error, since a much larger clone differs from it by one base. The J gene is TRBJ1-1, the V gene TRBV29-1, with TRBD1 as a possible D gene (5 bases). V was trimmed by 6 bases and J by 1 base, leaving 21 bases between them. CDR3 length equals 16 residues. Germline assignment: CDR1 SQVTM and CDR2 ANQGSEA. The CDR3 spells CSVGPLGAIGNTEAFF. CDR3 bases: TGCAGCGTCGGACCGTTAGGGGCGATCGGGAACACTGAAGCTTTCTTT. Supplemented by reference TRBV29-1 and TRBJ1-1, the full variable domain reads SAVISQKPSRDICQRGTSLTIQCQVDSQVTMMFWYRQQPGQSLTLIATANQGSEATYESGFVIDKFPISRPNLTFSTLTVSNMSPEDSSIYLCSVGPLGAIGNTEAFFGQGTRLTVV.

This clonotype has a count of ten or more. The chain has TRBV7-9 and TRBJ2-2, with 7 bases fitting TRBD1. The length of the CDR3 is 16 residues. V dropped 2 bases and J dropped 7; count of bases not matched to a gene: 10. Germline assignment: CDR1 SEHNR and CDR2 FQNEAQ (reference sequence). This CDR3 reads CASSLMVGGDGGELFF. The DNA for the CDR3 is TGTGCCAGCAGCTTAATGGTAGGGGGCGACGGCGGGGAGCTGTTTTTT.

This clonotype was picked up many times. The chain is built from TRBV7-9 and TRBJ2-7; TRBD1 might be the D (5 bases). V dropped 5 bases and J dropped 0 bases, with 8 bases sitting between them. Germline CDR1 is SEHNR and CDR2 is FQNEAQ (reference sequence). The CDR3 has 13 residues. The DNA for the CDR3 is TGTGCCAGCAGCAAGACAGTCTCCTACGAGCAGTACTTC. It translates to CASSKTVSYEQYF.

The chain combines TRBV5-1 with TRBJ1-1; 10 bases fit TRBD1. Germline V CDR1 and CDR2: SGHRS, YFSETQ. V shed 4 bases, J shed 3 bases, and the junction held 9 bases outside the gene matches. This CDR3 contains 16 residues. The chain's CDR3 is CASSPFGTGDDTEAFF. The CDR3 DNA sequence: TGCGCCAGCAGCCCCTTTGGGACAGGGGATGACACTGAAGCTTTCTTT.

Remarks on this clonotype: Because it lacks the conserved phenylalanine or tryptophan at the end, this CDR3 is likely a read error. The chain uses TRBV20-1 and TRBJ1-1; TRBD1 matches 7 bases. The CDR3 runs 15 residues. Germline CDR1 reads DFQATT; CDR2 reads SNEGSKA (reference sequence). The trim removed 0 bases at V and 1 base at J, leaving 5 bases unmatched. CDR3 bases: TGCAGTGCTAGAGATTCTGGGACAGAGAACACTGAAGCTTTCCTT. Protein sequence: CSARDSGTENTEAFL.

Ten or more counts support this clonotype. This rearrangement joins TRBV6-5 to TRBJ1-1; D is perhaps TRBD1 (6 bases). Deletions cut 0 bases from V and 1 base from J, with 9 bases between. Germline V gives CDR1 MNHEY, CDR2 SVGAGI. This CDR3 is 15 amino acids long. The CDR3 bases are TGTGCCAGCAGTTACTCCCAACAGGGGAACACTGAAGCTTTCTTT. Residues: CASSYSQQGNTEAFF.

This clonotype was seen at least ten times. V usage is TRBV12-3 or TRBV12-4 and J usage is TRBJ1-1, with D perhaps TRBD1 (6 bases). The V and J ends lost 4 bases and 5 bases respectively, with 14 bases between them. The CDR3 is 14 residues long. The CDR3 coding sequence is TGTGCCAGCAGTTCACCTTGGGGGGCGACTGAAGCTTTCTTT. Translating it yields CASSSPWGATEAFF.

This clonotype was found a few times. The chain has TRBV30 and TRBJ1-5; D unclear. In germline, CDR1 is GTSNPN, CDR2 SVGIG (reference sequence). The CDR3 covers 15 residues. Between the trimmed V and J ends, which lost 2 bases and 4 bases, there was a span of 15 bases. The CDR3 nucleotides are TGTGCCTGGAGTCTTGGGTCGGCAGCTAATCAGCCCCAGCATTTT. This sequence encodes CAWSLGSAANQPQHF. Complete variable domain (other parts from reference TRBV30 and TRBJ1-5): SQTIHQWPATLVQPVGSPLSLECTVEGTSNPNLYWYRQAAGRGLQLLFYSVGIGQISSEVPQNLSASRPQDRQFILSSKKLLLSDSGFYLCAWSLGSAANQPQHFGDGTRLSIL.

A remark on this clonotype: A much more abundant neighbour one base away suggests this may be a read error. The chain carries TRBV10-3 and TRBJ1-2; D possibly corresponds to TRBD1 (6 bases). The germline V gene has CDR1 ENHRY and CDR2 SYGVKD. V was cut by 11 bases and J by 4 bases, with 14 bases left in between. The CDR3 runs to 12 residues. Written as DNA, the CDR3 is TGTGCCTGGGACCGGACAGCCTATGGCTACACCTTC. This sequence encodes CAWDRTAYGYTF.

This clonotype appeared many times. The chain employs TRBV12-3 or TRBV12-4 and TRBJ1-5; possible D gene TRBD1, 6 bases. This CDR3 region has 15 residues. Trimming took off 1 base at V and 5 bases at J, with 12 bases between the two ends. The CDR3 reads CASSLGQGLYQPQHF. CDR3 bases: TGTGCCAGCAGTTTAGGCCAGGGGCTCTATCAGCCCCAGCATTTT.

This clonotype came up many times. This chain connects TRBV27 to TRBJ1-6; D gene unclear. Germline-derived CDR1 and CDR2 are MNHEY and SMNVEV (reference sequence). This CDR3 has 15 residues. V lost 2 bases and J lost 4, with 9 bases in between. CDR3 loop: CASSLRVEYNSPLHF. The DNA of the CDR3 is TGTGCCAGCAGTTTACGTGTGGAATATAATTCACCCCTCCACTTT.

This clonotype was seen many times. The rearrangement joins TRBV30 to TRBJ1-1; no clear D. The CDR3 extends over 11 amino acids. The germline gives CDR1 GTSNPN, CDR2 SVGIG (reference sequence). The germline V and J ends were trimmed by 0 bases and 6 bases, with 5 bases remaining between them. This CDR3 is CAWSVGPEAFF. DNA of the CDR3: TGTGCCTGGAGTGTAGGGCCTGAAGCTTTCTTT.

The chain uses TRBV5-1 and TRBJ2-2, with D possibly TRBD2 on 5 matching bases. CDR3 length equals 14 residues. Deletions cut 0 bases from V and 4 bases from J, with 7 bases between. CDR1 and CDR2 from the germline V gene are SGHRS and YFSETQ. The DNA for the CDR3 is TGCGCCAGCAGCTTGGCCGAGGGCACCGGGGAGCTGTTTTTT. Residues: CASSLAEGTGELFF.

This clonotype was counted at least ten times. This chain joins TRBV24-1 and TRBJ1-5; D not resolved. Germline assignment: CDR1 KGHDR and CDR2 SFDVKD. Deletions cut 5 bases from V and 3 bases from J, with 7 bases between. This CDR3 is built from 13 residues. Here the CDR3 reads CATSVLTNQPQHF. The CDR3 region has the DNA TGTGCCACCAGTGTTCTCACCAATCAGCCCCAGCATTTT.

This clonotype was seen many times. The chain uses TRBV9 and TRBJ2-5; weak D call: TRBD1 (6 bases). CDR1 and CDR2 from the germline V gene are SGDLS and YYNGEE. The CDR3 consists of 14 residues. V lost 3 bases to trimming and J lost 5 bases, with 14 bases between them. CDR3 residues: CASSARQQGETQYF. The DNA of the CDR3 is TGTGCCAGCAGCGCGAGGCAACAGGGTGAGACCCAGTACTTC.

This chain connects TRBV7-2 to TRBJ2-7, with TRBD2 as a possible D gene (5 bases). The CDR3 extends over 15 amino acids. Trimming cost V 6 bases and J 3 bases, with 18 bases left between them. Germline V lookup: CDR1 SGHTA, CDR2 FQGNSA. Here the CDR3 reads CASRQRETGDYEQYF. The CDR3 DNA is TGTGCCAGCAGGCAAAGGGAGACCGGGGACTACGAGCAGTACTTC. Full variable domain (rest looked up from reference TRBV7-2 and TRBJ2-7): GAGVSQSPSNKVTEKGKDVELRCDPISGHTALYWYRQSLGQGLEFLIYFQGNSAPDKSGLPSDRFSAERTGGSVSTLTIQRTQQEDSAVYLCASRQRETGDYEQYFGPGTRLTVT.

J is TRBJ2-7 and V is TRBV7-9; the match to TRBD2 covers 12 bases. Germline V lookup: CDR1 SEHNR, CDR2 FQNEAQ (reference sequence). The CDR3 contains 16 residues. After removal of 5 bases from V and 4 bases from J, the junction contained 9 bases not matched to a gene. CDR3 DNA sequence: TGTGCCAGCAGCCGATTCGGGACTAGCGGGTCTTACGAGCAGTACTTC. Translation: CASSRFGTSGSYEQYF.

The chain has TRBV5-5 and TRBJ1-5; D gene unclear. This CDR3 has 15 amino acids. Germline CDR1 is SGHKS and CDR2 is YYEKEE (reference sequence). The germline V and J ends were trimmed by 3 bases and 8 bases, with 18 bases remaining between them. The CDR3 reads CASSSTWKGAEPQHF. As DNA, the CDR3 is TGTGCCAGCAGCTCGACCTGGAAGGGCGCGGAGCCCCAGCATTTT.

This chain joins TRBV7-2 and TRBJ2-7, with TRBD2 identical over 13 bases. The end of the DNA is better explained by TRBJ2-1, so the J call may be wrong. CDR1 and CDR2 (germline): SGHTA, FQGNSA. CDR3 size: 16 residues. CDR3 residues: CASSLPGLAGLNEQFF. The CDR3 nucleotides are TGTGCCAGCAGCTTACCGGGACTAGCGGGACTCAATGAGCAGTTCTTC.

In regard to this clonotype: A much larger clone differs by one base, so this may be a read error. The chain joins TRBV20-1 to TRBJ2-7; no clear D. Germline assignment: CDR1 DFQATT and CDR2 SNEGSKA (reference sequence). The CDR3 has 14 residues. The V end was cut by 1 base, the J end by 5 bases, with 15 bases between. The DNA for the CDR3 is TGCAGTGCTAGAGCGACGGTTGCCGCGAACGAGCAGTACTTC. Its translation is CSARATVAANEQYF.

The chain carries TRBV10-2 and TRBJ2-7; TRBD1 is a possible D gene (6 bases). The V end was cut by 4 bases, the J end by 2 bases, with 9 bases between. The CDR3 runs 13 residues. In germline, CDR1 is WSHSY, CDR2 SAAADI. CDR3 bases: TGCGCCAGCAGTGGACAGGTAACCTACGAGCAGTACTTC. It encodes CASSGQVTYEQYF.

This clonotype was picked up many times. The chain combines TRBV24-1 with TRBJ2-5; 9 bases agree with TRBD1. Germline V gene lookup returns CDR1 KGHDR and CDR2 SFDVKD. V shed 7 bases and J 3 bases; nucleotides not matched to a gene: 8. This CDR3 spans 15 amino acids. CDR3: CATSPDRGGKETQYF. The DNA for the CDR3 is TGTGCCACCAGCCCGGACAGGGGTGGTAAAGAGACCCAGTACTTC.